The 16 T cell receptor beta chains given below trace back to one sample, sequenced in a study of blood T cell repertoires in COVID-19. Repertoires were generated with immunoSEQ multiplex PCR, while TCRdb's copy carries only in-frame clones and drops some. This table has tens of thousands of clones, almost 90% appearing once. Specimen: peripheral blood. The receptors originated from an elderly woman with acute or convalescent COVID-19.

The chain employs TRBV29-1 and TRBJ1-1; weak D call: TRBD1 (5 bases). Trimming removed 2 bases from V and 5 bases from J, with 9 bases in between. The CDR3 spans 12 residues. The germline V gene encodes CDR1 SQVTM and CDR2 ANQGSEA. This CDR3 reads CSVEQGSTEAFF. The CDR3 DNA reads as TGCAGCGTTGAACAGGGAAGTACTGAAGCTTTCTTT.

Remarks on this clone: Germline and junction disagree at one end, which may indicate a read error. The V and J genes are TRBV14 and TRBJ1-2, with D perhaps matching TRBD1 (5 bases). Per germline, CDR1 SGHDN and CDR2 FVKESK. There are 13 residues in the CDR3. The CDR3 loop reads CASSQDLRGTHLF. The CDR3 nucleotides are TGTGCCAGCAGCCAAGATCTGCGGGGGACCCACCTCTTC.

The V call is TRBV2, the J call TRBJ2-3; 10 nucleotides align to TRBD2. The CDR3 has 15 residues. The V gene end was trimmed by 7 bases and the J gene end by 6 bases; junction bases not matched to a gene: 10. Looked up from germline, CDR1 is SNHLY and CDR2 is FYNNEI. The CDR3 DNA follows: TGTGCCAGCACCCGGAGCGGGGGGGCCATGGATACGCAGTATTTT. It encodes CASTRSGGAMDTQYF.

The chain recombines TRBV7-2 with TRBJ1-6; D ambiguous. The CDR3 totals 15 residues. Germline CDR1 SGHTA, CDR2 FQGNSA. Trimming left V 5 bases short and J 1 base short, with 9 bases between. CDR3 in DNA: TGTGCCAGCAGCCCGGAGGTTTCCTATAATTCACCCCTCCACTTT. As protein: CASSPEVSYNSPLHF. Together with reference TRBV7-2 and TRBJ1-6, the CDR3 gives the full variable domain: GAGVSQSPSNKVTEKGKDVELRCDPISGHTALYWYRQSLGQGLEFLIYFQGNSAPDKSGLPSDRFSAERTGGSVSTLTIQRTQQEDSAVYLCASSPEVSYNSPLHFGNGTRLTVT.

V gene TRBV7-6 combines with J gene TRBJ2-5; no clear D. The CDR3 totals 15 residues. Trimming removed 5 bases from V and 1 base from J, with 14 bases in between. Germline V gives CDR1 SGHVS, CDR2 FNYEAQ. CDR3 protein: CASSPNVQPQETQYF. The CDR3 nucleotides read TGTGCCAGCAGCCCGAACGTACAGCCCCAAGAGACCCAGTACTTC.

The rearrangement uses TRBV4-2 and TRBJ2-1; 9 bases match TRBD2. With V trimmed by 4 bases and J by 0 bases, 7 bases remained unmatched. Looked up from germline, CDR1 is LGHNA and CDR2 is YNFKEQ. CDR3 size: 17 residues. The CDR3, as DNA: TGTGCCAGCAGCCCCCGGGCTAGCGGGGACTCCTACAATGAGCAGTTCTTC. It translates to CASSPRASGDSYNEQFF.

CDR3 sequence: CASSVIPNGEQFF. The CDR3 region has the DNA TGTGCCAGCAGCGTAATCCCAAACGGTGAGCAGTTCTTC. The chain recombines TRBV9 with TRBJ2-1; D is unresolved. This CDR3 has 13 residues. V was trimmed by 1 base and J by 9 bases, leaving 11 bases between them. The germline gives CDR1 SGDLS, CDR2 YYNGEE.

The sample holds a few counts of this clone. The chain links TRBV9 to TRBJ2-3, with 12 bases identical to TRBD2. This CDR3 is built from 20 residues. From germline, CDR1 is SGDLS and CDR2 YYNGEE. The junction had 18 bases not matched to a gene; V was cut back by 3 bases and J by 4 bases. The CDR3 reads CASSAGTLAGGRPHPDTQYF. The CDR3 bases are TGTGCCAGCAGCGCAGGCACCCTAGCGGGAGGGCGTCCCCACCCAGATACGCAGTATTTT.

The rearrangement joins TRBV7-2 to TRBJ1-2; possibly TRBD1 for D (5 bases). CDR1 SGHTA and CDR2 FQGNSA come from the germline V gene. V gave up 1 base and J gave up 8 bases, with 26 bases separating them. This CDR3 is built from 18 residues. The CDR3 DNA is TGTGCCAGCAGCTTAGTGCTCTTCGGGCAGGGCGACGCGGAGGGCTACACCTTC. It yields the protein CASSLVLFGQGDAEGYTF.

This rearrangement joins TRBV7-3 to TRBJ2-7; no reliable D call. V gave up 5 bases and J gave up 1 base, with 9 bases separating them. This CDR3 has 13 residues. Germline CDR1 and CDR2: SGHTA and FQGTGA. The DNA for the CDR3 is TGTGCCAGCAGCCGAGACATTTCCTACGAGCAGTACTTC. Protein: CASSRDISYEQYF.

The chain carries TRBV9 and TRBJ2-6, with a possible D match to TRBD2 (6 bases). The CDR3 runs 15 residues. Between the trimmed V and J ends, which lost 4 bases and 2 bases, there was a span of 10 bases. CDR1 is SGDLS and CDR2 is YYNGEE in the germline V gene. CDR3 nucleotide sequence: TGTGCCAGCAGCCCCCGGGGGACTGGGGCCAACGTCCTGACTTTC. It yields the protein CASSPRGTGANVLTF. Full variable domain (missing parts from reference TRBV9 and TRBJ2-6): DSGVTQTPKHLITATGQRVTLRCSPRSGDLSVYWYQQSLDQGLQFLIQYYNGEERAKGNILERFSAQQFPDLHSELNLSSLELGDSALYFCASSPRGTGANVLTFGAGSRLTVL.

The genes are TRBV7-3 and TRBJ2-1, with 12 bases lining up with TRBD2. CDR3 length equals 15 residues. Looked up from germline, CDR1 is SGHTA and CDR2 is FQGTGA. V shed 2 bases and J 10 bases; nucleotides not matched to a gene: 6. The CDR3 is CASSLGTSGSEEQFF. CDR3 nucleotides: TGTGCCAGCAGCTTAGGGACTAGCGGGTCCGAGGAGCAGTTCTTC.

This sequence joins TRBV19 and TRBJ1-1; 9 positions agree with TRBD1. The CDR3 length is 13 residues. Germline V gene data show CDR1 as LNHDA and CDR2 as SQIVND (reference sequence). Trimming removed 4 bases from V and 4 bases from J; junction bases left unmatched: 1. CDR3 protein: CASSRTGVTEAFF. Here the CDR3 DNA reads TGTGCCAGTAGTAGGACAGGGGTCACTGAAGCTTTCTTT.

This chain uses TRBV28 with TRBJ1-5, with 8 bases identical to TRBD1. Germline loops: CDR1 MDHEN, CDR2 SYDVKM. The trim removed 0 bases at V and 9 bases at J, leaving 13 bases unmatched. CDR3 length equals 17 residues. The CDR3 sequence is CASSLWGGQGNDRPQHF. CDR3 DNA: TGTGCCAGCAGTTTATGGGGCGGACAGGGTAATGATAGGCCCCAGCATTTT. The whole variable domain, filled in from reference TRBV28 and TRBJ1-5, reads DVKVTQSSRYLVKRTGEKVFLECVQDMDHENMFWYRQDPGLGLRLIYFSYDVKMKEKGDIPEGYSVSREKKERFSLILESASTNQTSMYLCASSLWGGQGNDRPQHFGDGTRLSIL.

The V call is TRBV10-3, the J call TRBJ1-1; D remains ambiguous. The CDR3 is made up of 15 amino acids. The germline V gene encodes CDR1 ENHRY and CDR2 SYGVKD. The V end was cut by 4 bases, the J end by 1 base, with 13 bases between. CDR3 bases: TGTGCCATCAGTGTGAATTGGCCGGGGAACACTGAAGCTTTCTTT. Its translation: CAISVNWPGNTEAFF.

This rearrangement joins TRBV27 to TRBJ2-3; TRBD1 agrees at 11 bases. The CDR3 contains 15 residues. Per germline, CDR1 MNHEY and CDR2 SMNVEV (reference sequence). V shed 6 bases, J shed 1 base, and the junction held 3 bases outside the gene matches. The CDR3 region is CASRGTGGRTDTQYF. The CDR3 nucleotides read TGTGCCAGCAGGGGGACAGGGGGTCGCACAGATACGCAGTATTTT.